Each of the 12 T cell receptor beta chains below was sequenced from the same sample in a study of blood T cells in healthy people across ages. Primed by a sample-barcoded 5' primer and a J-beta primer mix, a second PCR proceeded for 7 to 11 cycles. TCRdb re-derived calls from the 5' RACE reads in MiXCR, one entry per CDR3 protein. The table has about 1.7 million distinct CDR3 sequences, 28% seen once. Material for sequencing was blood. The receptor set was obtained from a woman aged 25-40 years in good health.

This clonotype was seen a few times. The genes are TRBV6-2 or TRBV6-3 and TRBJ2-7; D not resolved. The CDR3 totals 13 residues. CDR1 and CDR2 from the germline V gene are MNHEY and SVGEGT. Trimming left V 5 bases short and J 2 bases short, with 10 bases between. CDR3 loop: CASSITSPYEQYF. The CDR3 region has the DNA TGTGCCAGCAGTATCACGTCGCCCTACGAGCAGTACTTC.

This chain uses TRBV7-3 with TRBJ2-5, with TRBD2 identical over 12 bases. The last part of the DNA fits TRBJ2-4 better; the J call may be wrong. This CDR3 has 13 amino acids. CDR1 is SGHTA, CDR2 FQGTGA, per germline. DNA of the CDR3: TGTGCCAGCAGCTCTAGCGGGGGGGCCATTCAGTACTTC. Translating it yields CASSSSGGAIQYF.

The gene calls are TRBV2 and TRBJ2-5, with no clear D. The CDR3 has 14 residues. V was clipped by 7 bases and J by 0 bases, with 12 bases between them. Germline loops: CDR1 SNHLY, CDR2 FYNNEI. The CDR3 bases are TGTGCCAGCACTCTAGAGGAGTACCAAGAGACCCAGTACTTC. Translated, it gives CASTLEEYQETQYF. The whole variable domain, filled in from reference TRBV2 and TRBJ2-5, reads EPEVTQTPSHQVTQMGQEVILRCVPISNHLYFYWYRQILGQKVEFLVSFYNNEISEKSEIFDDQFSVERPDGSNFTLKIRSTKLEDSAMYFCASTLEEYQETQYFGPGTRLLVL.

This clonotype was counted a few times. This chain links TRBV9 with TRBJ2-3, with 8 positions matching TRBD2. V was pared by 3 bases and J by 2 bases, with 11 bases of the junction left unmatched. The CDR3 has 17 amino acids. CDR1 and CDR2 (germline): SGDLS, YYNGEE. In DNA form, the CDR3 reads TGTGCCAGCAGCGGGGTCGGTACTAGCGGCCTCACAGATACGCAGTATTTT. It specifies CASSGVGTSGLTDTQYF.

The V gene is TRBV20-1, the J gene TRBJ1-1; the D gene is possibly TRBD1 (5 bases). Germline V CDR1 and CDR2: DFQATT, SNEGSKA (reference sequence). CDR3 length: 14 residues. Trimming shortened V by 2 bases and J by 0 bases, and 10 bases separated the two germline ends. Written as DNA, the CDR3 is TGCAGTGCTAGAAATCAGGGCATGAACACTGAAGCTTTCTTT. Translated, it gives CSARNQGMNTEAFF.

Notes on this clonotype: A read error may explain this, as a much larger clone is one base away. The chain couples TRBV6-6 to TRBJ2-3; 12 nucleotides agree with TRBD2. The CDR3 has 17 amino acids. Germline V gene lookup returns CDR1 MNHNY and CDR2 SVGAGI (reference sequence). The CDR3: CAGSYSLTSGRTDTQYF. CDR3 nucleotides: TGTGCCGGCAGTTACTCCCTCACTAGCGGGAGGACAGATACGCAGTATTTT.

This clonotype was seen more than once but under ten times. One end of the junction does not line up with germline, which may come from a read error. The chain is built from TRBV5-1 and TRBJ1-2; tentative D call: TRBD1 (6 bases). The CDR3 consists of 15 residues. Per the germline V gene, CDR1 is SGHRS and CDR2 is YFSETQ. Written as DNA, the CDR3 is TGCGACAGCAGCTTGAGGACAGACAGTAACTATGGCTACACCTTC. Its protein product is CDSSLRTDSNYGYTF.

J is TRBJ1-4 and V is TRBV25-1; D possibly corresponds to TRBD1 (5 bases). The germline V gene encodes CDR1 MGHDK and CDR2 SYGVNS. The V end lost 1 base, the J end lost 4 bases, and 19 bases lay between the germline ends. The CDR3 is 18 amino acids. CDR3 nucleotides: TGTGCCAGCAGTGAATTTAAACTCCGGGACGCCAGTAATGAAAAACTGTTTTTT. Its translation: CASSEFKLRDASNEKLFF.

This clonotype was counted between two and nine times. The chain couples TRBV7-2 to TRBJ2-3; a weak D match, TRBD2 (6 bases). Looked up from germline, CDR1 is SGHTA and CDR2 is FQGNSA. Trimming shortened V by 5 bases and J by 6 bases, and 15 bases separated the two germline ends. The CDR3 loop spans 14 amino acids. The DNA for the CDR3 is TGTGCCAGCAGCCCCCCTTCTAGCGCTGATACGCAGTATTTT. It codes for CASSPPSSADTQYF.

The chain links TRBV27 to TRBJ1-2; D unresolved. V was clipped by 7 bases and J by 8 bases, with 17 bases between them. The CDR3 has 13 amino acids. The V gene's germline CDR1 is MNHEY and CDR2 SMNVEV (reference sequence). The CDR3 DNA reads as TGTGCCAGCACCTCGGGCGAGTCGGGAGGCTACACCTTC. It encodes CASTSGESGGYTF.

The rearrangement links TRBV10-2 to TRBJ2-1; the D gene is possibly TRBD2 (6 bases). The CDR3 contains 15 residues. CDR1 and CDR2 from the germline V gene are WSHSY and SAAADI. V lost 11 bases to trimming and J lost 6 bases, with 23 bases between them. The DNA of the CDR3 is TGCGCCGCTACACCTGGGGGAGGTATTGGCAATGAGCAGTTCTTC. This gives the protein CAATPGGGIGNEQFF.

The V call is TRBV20-1, the J call TRBJ2-1; 8 nucleotides match TRBD2. The CDR3 is 15 residues long. V lost 0 bases, J lost 5 bases, and 6 bases stayed unmatched. The germline gives CDR1 DFQATT, CDR2 SNEGSKA (reference sequence). CDR3 DNA: TGCAGTGCTAGAGATTTTAGCGGGATTAACAATGAGCAGTTCTTC. This encodes CSARDFSGINNEQFF.